This is a list of T cell receptor beta chains from one sample in a study of CD8 T cells in ankylosing spondylitis. TCRdb re-analysed the 5' RACE reads in MiXCR, keeping a single row per CDR3 protein. The table shows 300,000 to 400,000 distinct CDR3 sequences, with approximately 22% occurring only once. The sample was blood, either unsorted or a sorted T cell fraction (not recorded which). The source is a male donor with ankylosing spondylitis or in good health (not recorded which). CDR3s include the opening cysteine and the closing phenylalanine or tryptophan. D genes are given only for firm matches. A row's size may be missing; if present it is once, few, many or a size class.

clone_size,d_call,j_call,v_call,cdr3_nt,cdr3_aa
NA,TRBD2,TRBJ2-2,TRBV3-1,TGTGCCTGCAGCCCGAAGGGACTAGCGGGAAACACCGGGGAGCTGTTTTTT,CACSPKGLAGNTGELFF
NA,TRBD1,TRBJ2-5,TRBV7-9,TGTGCCAGCAGCCCCAGGGACAGGGTAGACCAAGAGACCCAGTACTTC,CASSPRDRVDQETQYF
many,TRBD1,TRBJ2-7,TRBV20-1,TGCAGTGCTAGAGAGGACAGGGACTACGAGCAGTACTTC,CSAREDRDYEQYF
many,NA,TRBJ2-6,TRBV5-6,TGTGCCAGCACACCCGATTGGACCTCTGGGGCCAACGTCCTGACTTTC,CASTPDWTSGANVLTF
NA,NA,TRBJ2-7,TRBV7-9,TGTGCCAGCAGCTTAGGGCAGGGGCTCTTAACCTACGAGCAGTACTTC,CASSLGQGLLTYEQYF
few,NA,TRBJ2-7,TRBV6-5,TGTGCCAGCAGTTACTCGGACAGCAGATCCTACGAGCAGTACTTC,CASSYSDSRSYEQYF
few,TRBD2,TRBJ2-7,TRBV7-6,TGTGCCAGCAGCCCCGCCAGCGGGGGGGCCTACGAGCAGTACTTC,CASSPASGGAYEQYF
few,NA,TRBJ2-1,TRBV5-5,TGTGCCAGCAGATTAGCGGTTGCCTCCTACAATGAGCAGTTCTTC,CASRLAVASYNEQFF
NA,NA,TRBJ2-3,TRBV12-3/TRBV12-4,TGTGCCAGCAGTTTAATTGTCCGCACAGATACGCAGTATTTT,CASSLIVRTDTQYF
NA,NA,TRBJ2-7,TRBV20-1,TGCAGTGCCAAGACACTCCTCCGGGACGACTACGAGCAGTACTTC,CSAKTLLRDDYEQYF
NA,NA,TRBJ2-2,TRBV24-1,TGTGCCACCAGTGATTTCCCTAGCAAGAACACCGGGGAGCTGTTTTTT,CATSDFPSKNTGELFF
few,TRBD1,TRBJ1-3,TRBV24-1,TGTGCCACCAGCGAACAGGGGCCGGAACTCTGTGGAAACACCATATATTTT,CATSEQGPELCGNTIYF
NA,TRBD1,TRBJ2-1,TRBV12-3/TRBV12-4,TGTGCCAGCAGTTCCCTGGACAGGGGGGAAAACAATGAGCAGTTCTTC,CASSSLDRGENNEQFF
few,NA,TRBJ1-5,TRBV7-9,TGTGCCAGCAGCTTAAGTAACAATCAGCCCCAGCATTTT,CASSLSNNQPQHF
NA,NA,TRBJ2-7,TRBV10-1,TGCGCCAGCAGTGAGTCGTACGGAGGAGTCTACGAGCAGTACTTC,CASSESYGGVYEQYF
few,TRBD2,TRBJ2-1,TRBV11-2,TGTGCCAGCAGCCGTGGCGGTAGCGGGGGGAATGAGCAGTTCTTC,CASSRGGSGGNEQFF
few,TRBD2,TRBJ2-3,TRBV9,TGTGCCAGCAGCGAGGGGACTAGCGGGGTGGAAACGCAGTATTTT,CASSEGTSGVETQYF
few,NA,TRBJ2-3,TRBV11-2,TGTGCCAGCAGCTTATGGGGAACTAGTGGGTCAGATACGCAGTATTTT,CASSLWGTSGSDTQYF
NA,TRBD1,TRBJ1-1,TRBV15,TGTGCCACCAGCAGAGTAGGGACAGGGGAAGGCACTGAAGCTTTCTTT,CATSRVGTGEGTEAFF
NA,NA,TRBJ2-5,TRBV4-1,TGCGCCAGCAGCCACCCCGGGGACCAAGAGACCCAGTACTTC,CASSHPGDQETQYF
few,NA,TRBJ2-3,TRBV12-3/TRBV12-4,TGTGCCAGCAGTCTTCGAAGGGAAGGAGATACGCAGTATTTT,CASSLRREGDTQYF
NA,TRBD2,TRBJ2-1,TRBV4-2,TGTGCCAGCAGCCAAGAAGGTAGCGGGGAAGGTGAGCAGTTCTTC,CASSQEGSGEGEQFF
few,TRBD1,TRBJ2-7,TRBV20-1,TGCAGTGCTGGGGACAGGTCCTCCTACGAGCAGTACTTC,CSAGDRSSYEQYF
few,NA,TRBJ2-7,TRBV7-9,TGTGCCAGCAGCTCAGATACCCCCATTGAGCAGTACTTC,CASSSDTPIEQYF
NA,TRBD2,TRBJ2-7,TRBV12-3/TRBV12-4,TGTGCCAGCAGTTTACTAGCGGGGGCGGGCGAGCAGTACTTC,CASSLLAGAGEQYF
few,TRBD1,TRBJ2-4,TRBV20-1,TGCAGTGCTAGAAGCGCAGACAGGGGCGAGTACTTC,CSARSADRGEYF
few,NA,TRBJ1-2,TRBV5-6,TGTGCCAGCAGCTTGTCTTCGACGGTCTACACCTTC,CASSLSSTVYTF
few,NA,TRBJ1-2,TRBV5-6,TGTGCCAGCAGCTTGATGACAGGCTACGGCTACACCTTC,CASSLMTGYGYTF
few,NA,TRBJ2-2,TRBV27,TGTGCCAGCAGTGACTGGTCGGGCACCGGGGAGCTGTTTTTT,CASSDWSGTGELFF
few,NA,TRBJ2-7,TRBV20-1,TGCAGTGCTGTTAAGGACAGCCGCCCCTCTTACGAGCAGTACTTC,CSAVKDSRPSYEQYF
few,TRBD1,TRBJ2-7,TRBV7-3,TGTGCCAGCAGCTTCTACAGGGGGAAGGGCTACGAGCAGTACTTC,CASSFYRGKGYEQYF
few,NA,TRBJ2-7,TRBV11-3,TGTGCCAGCAGCGGGGACCGGGCCTACTCCTACGAGCAGTACTTC,CASSGDRAYSYEQYF
NA,NA,TRBJ2-1,TRBV11-2,TGTGCCAGCAACCCAGTCCGGGGGTGGGGTGAGCAGTTCTTC,CASNPVRGWGEQFF
NA,TRBD1,TRBJ2-7,TRBV3-1,TGTGCCAGCAGCCGTAATCCGGGACAGGGGAGCAACGAGCAGTACTTC,CASSRNPGQGSNEQYF
NA,TRBD1,TRBJ1-1,TRBV28,TGTGCCAGCAGTTGGACAGGGGAGAGCGACACTGAAGCTTTCTTT,CASSWTGESDTEAFF
NA,TRBD1,TRBJ2-3,TRBV6-4,TGTGCCAGCAGTGACCCCGACAGGGGATATAGCACAGATACGCAGTATTTT,CASSDPDRGYSTDTQYF
NA,NA,TRBJ2-3,TRBV6-5,TGTGCCAGCAGTTACTACGGGAGCACAGATACGCAGTATTTT,CASSYYGSTDTQYF
few,NA,TRBJ2-5,TRBV4-1,TGCGCCAGCAGCCAAGCCGAGGACCAAGAGACCCAGTACTTC,CASSQAEDQETQYF
few,NA,TRBJ2-3,TRBV12-3/TRBV12-4,TGTGCCAGCAGTTTAATTGGGGGCACAGATACGCAGTATTTT,CASSLIGGTDTQYF
few,TRBD2,TRBJ2-3,TRBV7-3,TGTGCCAGCAGGCCCGGGGGGGGCACAGATACGCAGTATTTT,CASRPGGGTDTQYF
NA,TRBD2,TRBJ2-3,TRBV11-2,TGTGCCAGCAGGACCGGGACTAGCGGGGGGGCCGGAGCAGATACGCAGTATTTT,CASRTGTSGGAGADTQYF
NA,NA,TRBJ2-6,TRBV7-2,TGTGCCAGCAGCTTAGAACCGATCTCTGGGGCCAACGTCCTGACTTTC,CASSLEPISGANVLTF
few,NA,TRBJ2-3,TRBV29-1,TGCAGCGTGGCATCTAGCGCGGCCATGGTGAAGGCGCAGTATTTT,CSVASSAAMVKAQYF
few,TRBD1,TRBJ1-5,TRBV10-3,TGTGCCACCGGGATTACCGGGACAGGGGAGGTCATAGGCAATCAGCCCCAGCATTTT,CATGITGTGEVIGNQPQHF
NA,TRBD1,TRBJ2-1,TRBV10-3,TGTGCCGTCGGGACAGGAGAATTCAATGAGCAGTTCTTC,CAVGTGEFNEQFF
few,NA,TRBJ2-7,TRBV12-3/TRBV12-4,TGTGCCAGCAGTTTCGGGGGGCCCCTCTACGAGCAGTACTTC,CASSFGGPLYEQYF